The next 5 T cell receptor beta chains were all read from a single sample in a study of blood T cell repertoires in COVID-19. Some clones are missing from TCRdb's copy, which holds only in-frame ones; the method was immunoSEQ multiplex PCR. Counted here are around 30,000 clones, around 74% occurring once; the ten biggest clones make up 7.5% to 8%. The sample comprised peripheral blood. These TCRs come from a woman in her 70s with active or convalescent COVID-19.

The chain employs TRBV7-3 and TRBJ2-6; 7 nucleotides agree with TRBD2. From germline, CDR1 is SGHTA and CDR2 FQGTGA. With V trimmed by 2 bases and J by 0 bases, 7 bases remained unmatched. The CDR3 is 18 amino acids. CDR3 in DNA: TGTGCCAGCAGCTTACTGGCGGGGGTTCGCTCTGGGGCCAACGTCCTGACTTTC. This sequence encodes CASSLLAGVRSGANVLTF. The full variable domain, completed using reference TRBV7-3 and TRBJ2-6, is GAGVSQTPSNKVTEKGKYVELRCDPISGHTALYWYRQSLGQGPEFLIYFQGTGAADDSGLPNDRFFAVRPEGSVSTLKIQRTERGDSAVYLCASSLLAGVRSGANVLTFGAGSRLTVL.

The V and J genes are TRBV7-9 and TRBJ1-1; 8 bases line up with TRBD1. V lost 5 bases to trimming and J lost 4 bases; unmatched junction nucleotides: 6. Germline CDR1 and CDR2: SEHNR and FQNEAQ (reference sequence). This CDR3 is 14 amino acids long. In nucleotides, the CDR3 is TGTGCCAGCAGCCTTACACAGGGGGTCACTGAAGCTTTCTTT. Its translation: CASSLTQGVTEAFF. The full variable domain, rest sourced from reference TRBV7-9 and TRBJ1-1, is DTGVSQNPRHKITKRGQNVTFRCDPISEHNRLYWYRQTLGQGPEFLTYFQNEAQLEKSRLLSDRFSAERPKGSFSTLEIQRTEQGDSAMYLCASSLTQGVTEAFFGQGTRLTVV.

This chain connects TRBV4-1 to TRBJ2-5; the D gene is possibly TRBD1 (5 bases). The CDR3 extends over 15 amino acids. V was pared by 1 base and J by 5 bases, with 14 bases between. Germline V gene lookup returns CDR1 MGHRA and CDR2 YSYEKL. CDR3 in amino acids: CASSQGGPGKETQYF. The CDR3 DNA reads TGCGCCAGCAGCCAAGGCGGTCCAGGGAAGGAGACCCAGTACTTC.

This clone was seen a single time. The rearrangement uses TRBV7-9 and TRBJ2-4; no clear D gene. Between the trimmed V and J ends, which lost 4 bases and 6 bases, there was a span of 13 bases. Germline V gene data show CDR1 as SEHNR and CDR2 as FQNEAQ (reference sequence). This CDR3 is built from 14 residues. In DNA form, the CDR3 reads TGTGCCAGCAGCTCCGGCGGCACAATAAACATTCAGTACTTC. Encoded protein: CASSSGGTINIQYF.

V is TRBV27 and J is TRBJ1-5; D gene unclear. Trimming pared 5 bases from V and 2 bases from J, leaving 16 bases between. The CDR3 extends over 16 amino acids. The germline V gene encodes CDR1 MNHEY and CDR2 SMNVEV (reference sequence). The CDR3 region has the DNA TGTGCCAGCAGTCCGCGGTTTACGGTCGGCAATCAGCCCCAGCATTTT. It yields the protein CASSPRFTVGNQPQHF.